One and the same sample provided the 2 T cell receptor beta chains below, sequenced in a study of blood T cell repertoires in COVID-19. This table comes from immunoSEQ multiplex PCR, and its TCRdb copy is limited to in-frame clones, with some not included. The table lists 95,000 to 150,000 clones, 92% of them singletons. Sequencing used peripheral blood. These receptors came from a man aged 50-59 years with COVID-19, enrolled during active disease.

The CDR3 sequence is CAISESEGVGYTF. The DNA for the CDR3 is TGTGCCATCAGTGAATCAGAGGGGGTAGGCTACACCTTC. V gene TRBV10-3 combines with J gene TRBJ1-2, with a tentative D call TRBD1 (6 bases). CDR1 and CDR2 from the germline V gene are ENHRY and SYGVKD. This CDR3 has 13 amino acids. Trimming left V 3 bases short and J 8 bases short, with 13 bases between.

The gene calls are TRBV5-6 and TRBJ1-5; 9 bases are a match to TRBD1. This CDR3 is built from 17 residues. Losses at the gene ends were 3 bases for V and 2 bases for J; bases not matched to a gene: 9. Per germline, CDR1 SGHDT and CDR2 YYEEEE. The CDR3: CASSSYTGGAGNQPQHF. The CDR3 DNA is TGTGCCAGCAGCTCTTACACAGGGGGCGCCGGCAATCAGCCCCAGCATTTT.